The text below deals with one T cell receptor beta chain. As yet, its antigen is unknown. From germline, CDR1 is SGHAT and CDR2 FQNNGV. The V end lost 5 bases, the J end lost 2 bases, and 13 bases lay between the germline ends. The CDR3 consists of 15 residues. TCRdb reprocessed the reads via MiXCR and lists one record per CDR3 protein. The sample records about 190,000 distinct CDR3 sequences, 28% being singletons. This specimen comes from a study of T cell repertoires in cytomegalovirus infection. Across the study: From public TCR beta signatures came an indication of both CMV infection and matching HLA type. Notes on the study in general: Accumulated public TCR beta family frequency recognized individuals carrying CMV together with the relevant HLA.

The V call is TRBV11-2, the J call TRBJ1-5; tentatively, D is TRBD1 (5 bases). Sequencing used PBMCs. The TCR originated in a human donor in good health (CMV status not recorded). Some clones in this sample may be carry-over from other donors' samples. In DNA, the CDR3 is TGTGCCAGCAGCCCCAGGGACGGGCGCAATCAGCCCCAGCATTTT. This codes for CASSPRDGRNQPQHF.